The sequence of this TCR beta chain was determined in a study of T cell responses to AZD1222 COVID-19 vaccine (dated by TCRdb to the early 2020s). With regard to the full study: TCR sequencing covered 230 to 250 trial participants: some 210 given two doses of AZD1222 and 26 given two doses of MenACWY control vaccine. Trial participants were enrolled into age subgroups of 18-55, 56-69 and 70-plus years, which contained about 150, 27 and 61 TCR-sequenced participants, respectively. Broad study findings and their caveats: Because no day 14 peak-response samples were available, the repertoires could be characterized only after the peak T cell response. Only 5 to 7 AZD1222 recipients were SARS-CoV-2 seropositive at baseline, limiting conclusions about previously exposed vaccinees. Epitopes outside the regions mutated in the B.1.351 and B.1.1.7 variants were reportedly recognized by nearly half of the unique spike-specific TCRs. Spike-specific TCR breadth and depth rose significantly after two AZD1222 doses compared with day 0 and with MenACWY recipients. The vaccine-associated CD4 TCRs covered the entire spike protein, and the dominant responses fell in regions 160-218 and 743-854. The 56-69-year group was small, and its depth increase did not reach significance, likely because of low power. Most participants were white British and females outnumbered males, and the authors suggested that clonal diversity may have been underestimated.

V lost 0 bases and J lost 10 bases; the stretch between them is 11 bases long. Taken from the germline V gene (reference sequence), the CDR1 and CDR2 loops are SGHNT and YYREEE. There are 14 amino acids in the CDR3, from cysteine to phenylalanine inclusive. The entry retains the CDR3 DNA only, 42 bases that are in frame from base 1. Taken with the paper, the label for time point translates to: about 28 days (+/-7) after the second vaccine dose. AZD1222 recipients with second doses at about 4 weeks or about 12 weeks were pooled, because spike-specific TCR depth and breadth did not differ between schedules. Vaccinee samples came from UK trials COV001 and COV002, including a single-blind randomized controlled phase 2/3 trial of AZD1222 (ChAdOx1 nCoV-19) in healthy adults. Trial participant PBMC samples were collected at day 0 and day 28 after the second dose for TCRbeta chain sequencing. The CDR3 regions of human TCRbeta chains were analyzed by immunosequencing. The study's own analysis went as follows. Repertoire TCRs were checked for matches against a reference library of SARS-CoV-2-specific TCRs that had been generated using the MIRA antigen-specificity platform. Breadth was defined as the fraction of unique TCRs that were SARS-CoV-2-associated. Depth was defined as the fraction of total T cells that were SARS-CoV-2-associated. Using the MIRA data, each spike-specific TCR was mapped to the spike region that the TCR reacts to and placed in a CD4 or CD8 class. Log10-transformed breadth and depth values were compared by one-way ANOVA with Sidak's multiple comparisons tests. Not all clones reach the TCRdb copy of this immuneACCESS table, which keeps in-frame sequences only. Checked studies attribute under half of the gap to unresolved V genes and leave the rest unexplained. V, J and clone size reflect that table, while D and trimming were determined from the DNA. This sample comprises tens of thousands of clones, less than 95% of them detected only once. The ten top clones hold about 40% of the sample.

As to this clone: Its antigen is not yet known. Base qualities are not provided; no much larger clone lies one nucleotide away.

This receptor chain uses TRBV5-4 and TRBJ1-6; the D region possibly corresponds to TRBD1 (6 bases align). Specimen: peripheral blood, collected 28 days after the second AZD1222 dose. This clonotype was sampled from an adult who received the AZD1222 COVID-19 vaccine. CDR3 loop: CASSLDREYSPLHF. The bases are TGTGCCAGCAGCTTGGACAGGGAGTACTCACCCCTCCACTTT.